This is a list of T cell receptor beta chains from one sample in a study of T cell changes during pregnancy in multiple sclerosis. Only in-frame clones appear in the TCRdb table, and some are missing; sequencing was by immunoSEQ multiplex PCR. The sample carries under 50,000 clones, around 92% recorded once. The source was CD8+ T cells from peripheral blood mononuclear cells, collected in the third trimester of pregnancy. These receptors were taken from a female donor with multiple sclerosis, enrolled in a pregnancy study. Both conserved end residues are part of each CDR3. A D gene is named only where the DNA matches it firmly. Clone size, where shown, is once, few, many, or a class for clones that have expanded.

-	-	TRBV5-1	TRBJ2-7	TGCGCCAGCAGCTTGGCGGCAGGGGGGAACCACGAGCAGTACTTC	CASSLAAGGNHEQYF
-	TRBD2	TRBV2	TRBJ2-3	TGTGCCAGCAGTGACGCCTTCACGAGAGGACTAGCGAGCACAGATACGCAGTATTTT	CASSDAFTRGLASTDTQYF
-	TRBD1	TRBV2	TRBJ2-7	TGTGCCAGCAGTGGTCGAGTAGGGGACAGTTCCTACGAGCAGTACTTC	CASSGRVGDSSYEQYF
-	TRBD2	TRBV6-5	TRBJ2-3	TGTGCCAGCAGTTACTCAAGCGGGGGGGATACGCAGTATTTT	CASSYSSGGDTQYF
-	TRBD1	TRBV7-9	TRBJ2-5	TGTGCCAGCAGCTGGGGACAGTTGAGGGAGACCCAGTACTTC	CASSWGQLRETQYF
-	TRBD1	TRBV2	TRBJ2-1	TGTGCCAGCAGGGGCCCGGGACAGGGTTACAATGAGCAGTTCTTC	CASRGPGQGYNEQFF
-	-	TRBV9	TRBJ2-3	TGTGCCAGCAGCGTAGGCGGGTCAGGCACAGATACGCAGTATTTT	CASSVGGSGTDTQYF
-	-	TRBV11-2	TRBJ2-7	TGTGCCAGCAGCTCCATCTACGAGCAGTACTTC	CASSSIYEQYF
-	-	TRBV14	TRBJ2-2	TGTGCCAGCAGCCAAGTTAGGGGGACGACCGGGGAGCTGTTTTTT	CASSQVRGTTGELFF
-	-	TRBV6-1	TRBJ1-5	TGTGCCAGCACCTCTGGGGCGGGAGGCAATCAGCCCCAGCATTTT	CASTSGAGGNQPQHF
-	-	TRBV28	TRBJ1-3	TGTGCCAGCAGCCCAAGGGGCGGGACTGGAAACACCATATATTTT	CASSPRGGTGNTIYF
-	-	TRBV6-1	TRBJ2-3	TGTGCCAGCCAACGGATGGCTAGCGGCACAGATACGCAGTATTTT	CASQRMASGTDTQYF
-	-	TRBV2	TRBJ1-5	TGTGCCAGCAGGAGGTCAGGGGAGGGCTCGGGGAGAAATCAGCCCCAGCATTTT	CASRRSGEGSGRNQPQHF
-	-	TRBV14	TRBJ2-3	TGTGCCAGCAGCCAAGAGTTGGCTAGACCCCCAGATACGCAGTATTTT	CASSQELARPPDTQYF
once	-	TRBV30	TRBJ1-1	TGTGCCTGGAGTCCCCCCCCCAGGGGCATGGACACTGAAGCTTTCTTT	CAWSPPPRGMDTEAFF
-	TRBD1	TRBV7-7	TRBJ1-4	TGTGCTAGCAGCTTAGCCCCTCCTGGACAGGGCGGAAAACTGTTTTTT	CASSLAPPGQGGKLFF
-	-	TRBV27	TRBJ2-7	TGTGCCAGCAGTTCGGCAGGGGCCTACGAGCAGTACTTC	CASSSAGAYEQYF
-	TRBD2	TRBV27	TRBJ2-1	TGTGCCAGCAGTTTTGGCGGGGGTCCTAATGAGCAGTTCTTC	CASSFGGGPNEQFF
-	TRBD1	TRBV7-6	TRBJ1-2	TGTGCCAGCAGCTTCGGGGGACAGGGGCAAGGGGGCTACACCTTC	CASSFGGQGQGGYTF
-	-	TRBV6-1	TRBJ1-1	TGTGCCAGCTTAGGGGACACTGAAGCTTTCTTT	CASLGDTEAFF
-	-	TRBV6-5	TRBJ2-2	TGTGCCAGCAGTTATAATCTCCGGGGTCCCACCGGGGAGCTGTTTTTT	CASSYNLRGPTGELFF
-	-	TRBV7-8	TRBJ1-2	TGTGCCAGCAGCCGGGGTGGGGGGGTGGACTATGGCTACACCTTC	CASSRGGGVDYGYTF
few	-	TRBV29-1	TRBJ1-1	TGCAGCGTTGAGGATGACAGTAACACTGAAGCTTTCTTT	CSVEDDSNTEAFF
-	-	TRBV9	TRBJ1-2	TGTGCCAGCAGCCTGAGAGGGACAAACTATGGCTACACCTTC	CASSLRGTNYGYTF
-	TRBD2	TRBV9	TRBJ2-1	TGTGCCAGCAGCATCTCTAGCGGGTCCTACAATGAGCAGTTCTTC	CASSISSGSYNEQFF
-	TRBD1	TRBV5-1	TRBJ2-7	TGCGCCAGCAGCTTAGGGACAGACTACGAGCAGTACTTC	CASSLGTDYEQYF
-	TRBD1	TRBV7-9	TRBJ1-2	TGTGCCAGCAGCTTGGAAAGGACAGGGGCTGATGGCTACACCTTC	CASSLERTGADGYTF
-	TRBD1	TRBV19	TRBJ1-1	TGTGCCAGTAGTGTCTCACAGGGGGCTGAAGCTTTCTTT	CASSVSQGAEAFF
-	-	TRBV6-6	TRBJ1-1	TGTGCCAGCAGCTTCTTGAACACTGAAGCTTTCTTT	CASSFLNTEAFF
-	-	TRBV6-1	TRBJ2-3	TGTGCCAGCAGTGAATTAAGGGGTAGCACAGATACGCAGTATTTT	CASSELRGSTDTQYF
-	TRBD2	TRBV7-2	TRBJ2-3	TGTGCCAGCAGCTTAATCGGGCTAGCGGGGGGGCTTACGCAGTATTTT	CASSLIGLAGGLTQYF
-	TRBD2	TRBV7-3	TRBJ2-5	TGTGCCAGCAGCCAAAGCGGGGGAATCGAGACCCAGTACTTC	CASSQSGGIETQYF
-	TRBD1	TRBV13	TRBJ1-1	TGTGCCAGCAGCTTAGGCCTAGGGGACAGGGTTATCACTGAAGCTTTCTTT	CASSLGLGDRVITEAFF
-	-	TRBV5-6	TRBJ2-3	TGTGCCAGCAGCAAGGGGCGTAGCACAGATACGCAGTATTTT	CASSKGRSTDTQYF
-	-	TRBV20-1	TRBJ2-3	TGCAGTGCTTGGAGTGGAGATACGCAGTATTTT	CSAWSGDTQYF
-	-	TRBV5-8	TRBJ2-2	TGTGCCAGCAGCTTGGGGCAGTTGGCAACCGGGGAGCTGTTTTTT	CASSLGQLATGELFF
once	TRBD2	TRBV2	TRBJ2-3	TGTGCCAGCATATCCGGGACTAGCGGGGGGCCCACAGATACGCAGTATTTT	CASISGTSGGPTDTQYF
-	TRBD1	TRBV6-5	TRBJ1-5	TGTGCCAGCAGACCGGACAGGGGATACCAGCCCCAGCATTTT	CASRPDRGYQPQHF
once	-	TRBV13	TRBJ1-1	TGTGCCAGCAGCTTAGGCTTGAACACTGAAGCTTTCTTT	CASSLGLNTEAFF
-	-	TRBV13	TRBJ2-7	TGTGCCAGCAGCTTAGCACAGGCCGAGCAGTACTTC	CASSLAQAEQYF
-	-	TRBV6-1	TRBJ1-1	TGTGCCAGCAGTGAGGTGTACGGGAGGACTGAAGCTTTCTTT	CASSEVYGRTEAFF
few	TRBD1	TRBV5-1	TRBJ1-1	TGCGCCAGCAGCTCACGACAGGGCCTGAACACTGAAGCTTTCTTT	CASSSRQGLNTEAFF
-	-	TRBV5-6	TRBJ2-3	TGTGCCAGCGCCGGGACTAGCACAGATACGCAGTATTTT	CASAGTSTDTQYF
-	TRBD1	TRBV6-1	TRBJ1-5	TGTGCCAGCAGTGATAGGGACAGGGGTATCCAGCCCCAGCATTTT	CASSDRDRGIQPQHF
once	-	TRBV7-4	TRBJ1-5	TGTGCCAGCAGCTCGGGGATAAAGTCGGATCAGCCCCAGCATTTT	CASSSGIKSDQPQHF
-	-	TRBV6-4	TRBJ2-3	TGTGCCAGCAGTGAAGGGGCGCAGAGCACAGATACGCAGTATTTT	CASSEGAQSTDTQYF
-	-	TRBV15	TRBJ2-2	TGTGCCACCAAACAGGTTAACGCCGGGGAGCTGTTTTTT	CATKQVNAGELFF
-	-	TRBV4-1	TRBJ1-1	TGCGCCAGCAGCCAAGAGGTGAGCAGGCCGAACACTGAAGCTTTCTTT	CASSQEVSRPNTEAFF
-	-	TRBV11-1	TRBJ1-4	TGTGCCAGCAGCCCCGTGGGGGGGGAGAATGAAAAACTGTTTTTT	CASSPVGGENEKLFF
-	TRBD1	TRBV4-1	TRBJ2-7	TGCGCCAGCAGCCAAGGGACAGGGGCCTCTTACGAGCAGTACTTC	CASSQGTGASYEQYF
few	TRBD2	TRBV6-1	TRBJ2-3	TGTGCCAGCGGTGGTACGACTAGCGATGCAGATACGCAGTATTTT	CASGGTTSDADTQYF